This T cell receptor beta chain was recorded in a study of blood T cells in healthy people across ages. Healthy Caucasian individuals from Russia aged 6 to 90 served as donors. Together with a sample-barcoded 5' primer, a J-beta primer mix was included in a second PCR lasting about 7 to 11 cycles. Tagging of each cDNA molecule was performed by a template-switch adaptor with 12 random nucleotides. TCRdb reanalysed the 5' RACE reads using MiXCR and keeps one entry per CDR3 protein. The repertoire includes roughly 1.4 million distinct CDR3 sequences, around 55% of them detected once, and 5.5% to 8% sits in the top ten. The sequenced sample was blood. This sequence was found in a man between 18 and 29 years old in good health.

CDR3 bases: TGTGCCATCAGTGGACCTACAGATGGAGGAGGCGGGTACACTGAAGCTTTCTTT. This encodes CAISGPTDGGGGYTEAFF. The chain has TRBV10-3 and TRBJ1-1; D is unclear. Per the germline V gene, CDR1 is ENHRY and CDR2 is SYGVKD. Trimming pared 4 bases from V and 3 bases from J, leaving 24 bases between. The CDR3 extends over 18 amino acids.